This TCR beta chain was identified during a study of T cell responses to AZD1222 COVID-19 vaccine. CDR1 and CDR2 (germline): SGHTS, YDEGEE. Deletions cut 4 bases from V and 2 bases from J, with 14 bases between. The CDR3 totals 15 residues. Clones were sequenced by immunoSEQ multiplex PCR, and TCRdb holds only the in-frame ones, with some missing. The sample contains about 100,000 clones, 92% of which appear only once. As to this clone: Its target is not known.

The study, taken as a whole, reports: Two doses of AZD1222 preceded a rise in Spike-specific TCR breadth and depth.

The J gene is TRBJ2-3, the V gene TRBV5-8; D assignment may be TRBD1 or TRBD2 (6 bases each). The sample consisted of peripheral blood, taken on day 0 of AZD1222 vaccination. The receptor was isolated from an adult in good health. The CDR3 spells CASSKEGQVTDTQYF. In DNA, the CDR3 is TGTGCCAGCAGCAAGGAGGGACAAGTCACAGATACGCAGTATTTT.